This record looks at one TCR beta chain sequence and its context. The data belong to a study of blood T cell repertoires in COVID-19. Study-wide background: COVID-19 samples collected from the United States, Italy and Spain covered acute and convalescent phases. T cells, B-cell-depleted T cells, or PBMCs supplied cDNA or gDNA.

Trimming stripped 1 base from V and 4 bases from J, with 10 bases between. The length of the CDR3 is 15 residues. From germline, CDR1 is LGHDT and CDR2 YNNKEL (reference sequence). Per the original data handling: From reference gene primer amplification, estimates of nucleated cell counts were derived. Produced via immunoSEQ multiplex PCR; TCRdb's table is partial and in-frame only. Clone size and the V and J calls come from that table; the DNA yielded D and trimming. The sample lists some 190,000 clones; about nine tenths were seen once. V gene TRBV3-1 (or the pseudogene TRBV3-2) combines with J gene TRBJ2-2, with D hard to call. Sequencing used peripheral blood. This sequence originates from a man younger than 35 with active or convalescent COVID-19. CDR3 region: CASSQVQTLTGELFF. The CDR3 DNA follows: TGTGCCAGCAGCCAAGTACAGACCCTCACCGGGGAGCTGTTTTTT.